A selection of T cell receptor beta chains follows, all from one sample in a study of CD8 T cell repertoires and HIV-1 epitope variants. No cognate antigen is known for these TCRs. Sequencing used immunoSEQ multiplex PCR; TCRdb keeps in-frame clones, though not all of them. The sample contains around 2,500 clones, approximately 64% of which appear only once. The sequenced material came from cultured CD8+ T cells derived from PBMCs. These receptors were taken from a male donor with HIV. Both conserved end residues are part of each CDR3. The order of the fields is V gene, CDR3 protein.

v_call: TRBV28
cdr3_aa: CASSLEGYPLWGYTF

v_call: TRBV2
cdr3_aa: CASSEALRDADNEQFF

v_call: TRBV20-1
cdr3_aa: CSARGGYEQYF

v_call: TRBV5-8
cdr3_aa: CASSLGTGRETQYF

v_call: TRBV7-2
cdr3_aa: CASSLDGASEQFF

v_call: TRBV29-1
cdr3_aa: CSVDKGGYYGYTF

v_call: TRBV19
cdr3_aa: CASTIFNGNQPQHF

v_call: TRBV9
cdr3_aa: CASSGGSSYEQYF

v_call: TRBV27
cdr3_aa: CASSQLAGPTDTQYF

v_call: TRBV5-8
cdr3_aa: CASSVGTSGETQYF

v_call: TRBV19
cdr3_aa: CASSDDRDDQPQHF

v_call: TRBV6-5
cdr3_aa: CASSSIEAGVYEQYF

v_call: TRBV7-8
cdr3_aa: CASTRSGSTDTQYF

v_call: TRBV7-2
cdr3_aa: CASSSEAILLTDTQYF

v_call: TRBV5-6
cdr3_aa: CASSLVQANEQFF

v_call: TRBV7-6
cdr3_aa: CASSLLDGSYEQYF

v_call: TRBV6-1
cdr3_aa: CASSVDTDNYQPQHF